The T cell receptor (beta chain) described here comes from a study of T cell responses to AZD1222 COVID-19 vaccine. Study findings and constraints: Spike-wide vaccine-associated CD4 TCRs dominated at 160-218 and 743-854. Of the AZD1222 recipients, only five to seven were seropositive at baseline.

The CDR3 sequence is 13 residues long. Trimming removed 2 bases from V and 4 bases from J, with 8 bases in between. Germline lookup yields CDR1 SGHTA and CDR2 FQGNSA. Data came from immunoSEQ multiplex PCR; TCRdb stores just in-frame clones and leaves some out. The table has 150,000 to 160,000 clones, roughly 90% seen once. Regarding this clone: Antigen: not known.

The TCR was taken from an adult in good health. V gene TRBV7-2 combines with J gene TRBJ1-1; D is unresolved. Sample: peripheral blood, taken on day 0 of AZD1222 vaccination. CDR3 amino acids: CASSLWPLTEAFF. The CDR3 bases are TGTGCCAGCAGCTTATGGCCACTCACTGAAGCTTTCTTT.